The 23 T cell receptor beta chains listed next were all sequenced from one sample in a study of cytomegalovirus exposure and HLA in healthy donors. The method was immunoSEQ multiplex PCR; TCRdb's version includes in-frame clones alone and lacks a portion of them. The repertoire consists of over 200,000 clones, with 88% occurring once and the leading ten covering about 2.7%. The sequenced material came from PBMCs. These TCRs come from a woman younger than 35 in good health and CMV-seronegative.

This rearrangement joins TRBV13 to TRBJ2-3, with 8 bases fitting TRBD2. The J segment lost 11 bases and the V segment lost 4 bases, leaving 5 bases of the junction unmatched. CDR1 is PRHDT and CDR2 is FYEKMQ in the germline V gene (reference sequence). This CDR3 region has 12 residues. CDR3 sequence (DNA): TGTGCCAGCAGCTCGGCGGGACTAGAGCAGTATTTT. It yields the protein CASSSAGLEQYF. Complete variable domain (other parts from reference TRBV13 and TRBJ2-3): AAGVIQSPRHLIKEKRETATLKCYPIPRHDTVYWYQQGPGQDPQFLISFYEKMQSDKGSIPDRFSAQQFSDYHSELNMSSLELGDSALYFCASSSAGLEQYFGPGTRLTVL.

This rearrangement joins TRBV27 to TRBJ1-1; D perhaps matches TRBD1 (6 bases). Germline CDR1 MNHEY, CDR2 SMNVEV (reference sequence). The CDR3 has 15 residues. V lost 6 bases to trimming and J lost 0 bases, with 14 bases between them. DNA for the CDR3: TGTGCCAGCAGCGAACTACAGGGAATGAACACTGAAGCTTTCTTT. Translation gives CASSELQGMNTEAFF.

The V call is TRBV13, the J call TRBJ2-7; 8 bases line up with TRBD1. The length of the CDR3 is 15 residues. V shed 2 bases and J 2 bases; nucleotides not matched to a gene: 5. Germline loops: CDR1 PRHDT, CDR2 FYEKMQ (reference sequence). CDR3: CASSLQGAVPYEQYF. CDR3 coding DNA: TGTGCCAGCAGCTTACAGGGGGCCGTTCCCTACGAGCAGTACTTC.

This rearrangement joins TRBV7-2 to TRBJ2-7; TRBD2 matches 8 bases. Germline values: CDR1 SGHTA, CDR2 FQGNSA. The V gene end was trimmed by 1 base and the J gene end by 4 bases; junction bases not matched to a gene: 6. CDR3 size: 15 residues. The CDR3 here is CASSLVTGLAYEQYF. CDR3 nucleotide sequence: TGTGCCAGCAGCTTAGTTACCGGACTAGCATACGAGCAGTACTTC.

The V and J genes are TRBV7-8 and TRBJ2-3, with TRBD2 identical over 16 bases. Germline V CDR1 and CDR2: SGHVS, FQNEAQ. This CDR3 is built from 18 residues. V trimming: 1 base; J trimming: 2 bases; junction bases outside the gene matches: 3. CDR3 DNA: TGTGCCAGCAGCTTAGAGGGACTAGCGGGAGGGGTCACAGATACGCAGTATTTT. Its translation is CASSLEGLAGGVTDTQYF.

V is TRBV5-6 and J is TRBJ1-2; a weak D match, TRBD1 (6 bases). The CDR3 is 14 residues long. CDR1 is SGHDT and CDR2 is YYEEEE in the germline V gene. Trimming took off 1 base at V and 5 bases at J, with 12 bases between the two ends. The CDR3 region has the DNA TGTGCCAGCAGCTTGTCCAGGGGAAGGTATGGCTACACCTTC. It codes for CASSLSRGRYGYTF. Drawing the rest from reference TRBV5-6 and TRBJ1-2, the complete variable domain is DAGVTQSPTHLIKTRGQQVTLRCSPKSGHDTVSWYQQALGQGPQFIFQYYEEEERQRGNFPDRFSGHQFPNYSSELNVNALLLGDSALYLCASSLSRGRYGYTFGSGTRLTVV.

This chain joins TRBV4-1 and TRBJ2-5; 9 nucleotides match TRBD2. J was trimmed by 5 bases and V by 0 bases; bases with no gene match: 16. The CDR3 has 19 amino acids. In germline, CDR1 is MGHRA, CDR2 YSYEKL. CDR3 region: CASSQEISGSSPLWETQYF. CDR3 bases: TGCGCCAGCAGCCAAGAAATTAGCGGGAGTAGCCCCCTGTGGGAGACCCAGTACTTC.

The V and J genes are TRBV6-5 and TRBJ2-1; maybe TRBD1 (8 bases). The germline gives CDR1 MNHEY, CDR2 SVGAGI. The CDR3 runs 13 residues. Trimming cost V 8 bases and J 11 bases, with 19 bases left between them. The CDR3 loop reads CASHRGGAYQQFF. The CDR3 DNA is TGTGCCAGCCACAGGGGGGGGGCGTATCAGCAGTTCTTC.

V usage is TRBV29-1 and J usage is TRBJ2-7, with D possibly matching TRBD2 (6 bases). The ends were cut back, 8 bases at V and 5 bases at J, with 19 bases in the middle. Germline V lookup: CDR1 SQVTM, CDR2 ANQGSEA. There are 13 residues in the CDR3. CDR3 sequence reads: CSFVPGRNHEQYF. For the CDR3, the DNA is TGCAGCTTCGTCCCGGGGAGGAACCACGAGCAGTACTTC.

J is TRBJ2-7 and V is TRBV28, with a tentative D call TRBD2 (5 bases). Trimming left V 4 bases short and J 0 bases short, with 7 bases between. CDR1 and CDR2 from the germline V gene are MDHEN and SYDVKM. This CDR3 contains 13 residues. CDR3 sequence: CASSSGSSYEQYF. The CDR3 DNA follows: TGTGCCAGCAGTTCGGGAAGCTCCTACGAGCAGTACTTC.

V gene TRBV2 combines with J gene TRBJ2-7; 11 positions agree with TRBD2. This CDR3 contains 14 residues. Per the germline V gene, CDR1 is SNHLY and CDR2 is FYNNEI. After removal of 9 bases from V and 2 bases from J, the junction contained 6 bases not matched to a gene. This CDR3 is CASKLAGEAYEQYF. Here the CDR3 DNA reads TGTGCCAGTAAACTAGCGGGAGAAGCCTACGAGCAGTACTTC.

This rearrangement joins TRBV19 to TRBJ1-5; 11 bases line up with TRBD1. The CDR3 covers 16 residues. The germline V gene encodes CDR1 LNHDA and CDR2 SQIVND (reference sequence). After removal of 5 bases from V and 1 base from J, the junction contained 4 bases not matched to a gene. CDR3 sequence (DNA): TGTGCCAGTAGTCCGGGACAGGGGGGCAGCAATCAGCCCCAGCATTTT. It translates to CASSPGQGGSNQPQHF.

J is TRBJ2-3 and V is TRBV7-3; TRBD2 agrees at 9 bases. Per germline, CDR1 SGHTA and CDR2 FQGTGA. V shed 5 bases and J 0 bases; nucleotides not matched to a gene: 3. The CDR3 is 15 amino acids. CDR3 DNA: TGTGCCAGCAGCCTAGGACTAGCGAGCACAGATACGCAGTATTTT. This gives the protein CASSLGLASTDTQYF.

The CDR3 nucleotides read TGCGCCAGCAGCCAAGCACAGGGGGGGCGATCCTACGAGCAGTACTTC. Translating gives CASSQAQGGRSYEQYF. The chain carries TRBV4-1 and TRBJ2-7; perhaps TRBD1 as D (8 bases). Germline lookup yields CDR1 MGHRA and CDR2 YSYEKL. The V gene lost 1 base and the J gene lost 1 base, with 14 bases spanning the gap. The CDR3 covers 16 residues.

The genes are TRBV19 and TRBJ2-1, with TRBD2 matching over 8 bases. Germline-derived CDR1 and CDR2 are LNHDA and SQIVND (reference sequence). This CDR3 region has 17 residues. V lost 6 bases, J lost 5 bases, and 15 bases stayed unmatched. The CDR3 nucleotides are TGTGCCAGTAGCTCAGGGCCTGCGGGAGGCGAAAACAATGAGCAGTTCTTC. Translating it yields CASSSGPAGGENNEQFF.

The CDR3 here is CASSLNRDEKLFF. Here the CDR3 DNA reads TGTGCCAGCAGTTTGAACAGGGATGAAAAACTGTTTTTT. V usage is TRBV27 and J usage is TRBJ1-4; D is perhaps TRBD1 (6 bases). CDR3 size: 13 residues. CDR1 is MNHEY, CDR2 SMNVEV, per germline (reference sequence). The V end lost 3 bases, the J end lost 6 bases, and 8 bases lay between the germline ends.

This clone was detected once. The V gene is TRBV28, the J gene TRBJ2-3; 9 nucleotides align to TRBD2. The ends lost 7 bases at V and 3 bases at J; junction bases unmatched: 8. Germline V gene sequence: CDR1 MDHEN, CDR2 SYDVKM. The CDR3 sequence is 15 residues long. CDR3 bases: TGTGCCAGCACTCTGACTAGCGGACCTACAGATACGCAGTATTTT. Amino acids: CASTLTSGPTDTQYF.

The chain recombines TRBV5-6 with TRBJ2-2; 8 nucleotides agree with TRBD1. Germline CDR1 SGHDT, CDR2 YYEEEE. The CDR3 totals 16 residues. The J segment lost 7 bases and the V segment lost 0 bases, leaving 8 bases of the junction unmatched. The CDR3 bases are TGTGCCAGCAGCTTGGCCCCCAGGGGGCAAGGCGGGGAGCTGTTTTTT. Protein sequence: CASSLAPRGQGGELFF.

J is TRBJ1-4 and V is TRBV15; 7 bases match TRBD1. CDR3 size: 15 residues. The germline gives CDR1 LNHNV, CDR2 YYDKDF (reference sequence). The ends lost 4 bases at V and 1 base at J; junction bases unmatched: 3. The CDR3 here is CATSIRQGTNEKLFF. CDR3 in DNA: TGTGCCACCAGCATTCGACAGGGAACTAATGAAAAACTGTTTTTT.

This clone came up once. The rearrangement joins TRBV27 to TRBJ2-1; D remains unclear. V lost 3 bases and J 3 bases, leaving 6 bases between the germline ends. This CDR3 region has 13 residues. Germline CDR1 and CDR2: MNHEY and SMNVEV (reference sequence). CDR3 sequence reads: CASSFGGYNEQFF. The CDR3 DNA reads as TGTGCCAGCAGTTTCGGCGGCTACAATGAGCAGTTCTTC.

The chain joins TRBV15 to TRBJ2-2; D perhaps matches TRBD2 (6 bases). Germline loops: CDR1 LNHNV, CDR2 YYDKDF (reference sequence). This CDR3 is 16 amino acids long. Trimming shortened V by 3 bases and J by 6 bases, and 17 bases separated the two germline ends. In DNA form, the CDR3 reads TGTGCCACCAGCAGGGGGCCCCGAGCGGGCCCCGGGGAGCTGTTTTTT. Translated: CATSRGPRAGPGELFF.

J is TRBJ2-3 and V is TRBV2; TRBD2 matches at 12 bases. The ends lost 5 bases at V and 6 bases at J; junction bases unmatched: 3. Germline-derived CDR1 and CDR2 are SNHLY and FYNNEI. The CDR3 totals 14 residues. CDR3 DNA sequence: TGTGCCAGCAGTCTAGCGGGAGGGTTTGATACGCAGTATTTT. Protein product: CASSLAGGFDTQYF.

The rearrangement uses TRBV19 and TRBJ1-1, with a tentative D call TRBD1 (6 bases). CDR1 LNHDA and CDR2 SQIVND come from the germline V gene (reference sequence). The V end lost 7 bases, the J end lost 1 base, and 13 bases lay between the germline ends. The CDR3 has 14 residues. The CDR3 protein is CASTPTGTNTEAFF. The DNA of the CDR3 is TGTGCCAGTACCCCGACAGGCACGAACACTGAAGCTTTCTTT.